The clone carrying this T cell receptor beta chain came up once. The antigen is undetermined. The CDR3 is 14 residues long. Looked up from germline, CDR1 is SGHDT and CDR2 is YYEEEE. V was cut by 4 bases and J by 1 base, with 12 bases left in between. Treatment of the sample: oral pan-JAK inhibitor, 5-10 mg twice daily. These data originate in a study of CD8+ T cells in alopecia areata. The overall study: Scoring treated patients' severity relied on the percentage of scalp area affected.

TCR sequencing used cDNA made by reverse transcription of extracted RNA. Profiling relied on immunoSEQ multiplex PCR, and the TCRdb table lists in-frame clones only, not all of them. The sample consists of 150,000 or so clones, about 85% of them appearing once. Study outcomes and limitations: Scalp clonality dropped significantly under tofacitinib, as did expanded CD8+ top-100 clones.

The sequence was collected from a human donor with alopecia areata. This chain joins TRBV5-6 and TRBJ2-7, with D possibly matching TRBD1 (6 bases). Specimen: CD8+ T cells sorted from blood, collected at week 4, from a patient treated with tofacitinib. The chain's CDR3 is CASSIDRHSYEQYF. For the CDR3, the DNA is TGTGCCAGCAGCATCGACAGGCATTCCTACGAGCAGTACTTC.